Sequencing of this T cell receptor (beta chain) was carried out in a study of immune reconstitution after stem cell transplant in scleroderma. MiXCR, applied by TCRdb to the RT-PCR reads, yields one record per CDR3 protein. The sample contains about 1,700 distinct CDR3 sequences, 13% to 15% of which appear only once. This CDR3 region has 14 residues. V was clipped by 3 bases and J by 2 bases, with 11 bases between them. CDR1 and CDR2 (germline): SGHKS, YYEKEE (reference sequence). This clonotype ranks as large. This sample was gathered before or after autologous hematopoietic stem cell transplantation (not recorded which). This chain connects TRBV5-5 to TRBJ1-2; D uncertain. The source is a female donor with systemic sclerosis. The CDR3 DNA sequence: TGTGCCAGCAGCTCGACCAGCGGAAACTATGGCTACACCTTC. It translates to CASSSTSGNYGYTF.